The 16 T cell receptor beta chains given below trace back to one sample, sequenced in a study of T cell changes during pregnancy in multiple sclerosis. Profiling relied on immunoSEQ multiplex PCR, and the TCRdb table lists in-frame clones only, not all of them. The sample consists of roughly 59,000 clones, about 93% of them appearing once. This specimen was CD8+ T cells from peripheral blood mononuclear cells, taken in the second trimester of pregnancy. Receptor source: a female donor with multiple sclerosis, enrolled in a pregnancy study.

The genes are TRBV29-1 and TRBJ2-2; D gene ambiguous. Germline V gives CDR1 SQVTM, CDR2 ANQGSEA. The CDR3 totals 12 residues. Trimming cost V 4 bases and J 1 base, with 4 bases left between them. DNA for the CDR3: TGCAGCGTTGTCAGGAACACCGGGGAGCTGTTTTTT. Translation gives CSVVRNTGELFF.

The chain joins TRBV30 to TRBJ1-2; D perhaps matches TRBD1 (5 bases). V lost 2 bases to trimming and J lost 5 bases, with 12 bases between them. Germline-derived CDR1 and CDR2 are GTSNPN and SVGIG (reference sequence). This CDR3 region has 13 residues. CDR3 nucleotide sequence: TGTGCCTGGAGTATCGGGGGATTGTATGGCTACACCTTC. Encoded protein: CAWSIGGLYGYTF.

Written as DNA, the CDR3 is TGTGCCAGTAGCCCTTTTGGGGACAAAAACACCGGGGAGCTGTTTTTT. This sequence encodes CASSPFGDKNTGELFF. The genes are TRBV19 and TRBJ2-2; D is perhaps TRBD1 (6 bases). V lost 6 bases and J 2 bases, leaving 16 bases between the germline ends. Germline CDR1 LNHDA, CDR2 SQIVND (reference sequence). This CDR3 region has 16 residues.

This clone was counted a single time. The CDR3, as DNA: TGTGCCAGCAGCTTAGAGGGGACAGGGTCCTACGAGCAGTACTTC. Amino acids: CASSLEGTGSYEQYF. This sequence joins TRBV11-2 and TRBJ2-7, with TRBD1 matching 9 bases. CDR1 is SGHAT, CDR2 FQNNGV, per germline. V lost 0 bases, J lost 1 base, and 1 base stayed unmatched. The CDR3 extends over 15 amino acids.

The rearrangement links TRBV11-2 to TRBJ2-7; 9 bases are a match to TRBD2. CDR3 length: 15 amino acids. Losses at the gene ends were 7 bases for V and 3 bases for J; bases not matched to a gene: 10. CDR1 SGHAT and CDR2 FQNNGV come from the germline V gene. CDR3 residues: CASTGLAGGFYEQYF. CDR3 coding DNA: TGTGCCAGCACGGGGTTGGCGGGAGGGTTCTACGAGCAGTACTTC.

V is TRBV6-1 and J is TRBJ1-4; TRBD1 agrees at 7 bases. Germline V gene sequence: CDR1 MNHNS, CDR2 SASEGT. Trimming removed 1 base from V and 1 base from J; junction bases left unmatched: 3. The CDR3 loop spans 16 amino acids. CDR3 in DNA: TGTGCCAGCAGTGAAGGCTACAGGGGAACTAATGAAAAACTGTTTTTT. This codes for CASSEGYRGTNEKLFF.

The gene calls are TRBV27 and TRBJ2-3, with TRBD1 as a possible D gene (5 bases). The CDR3 runs 12 residues. Germline V lookup: CDR1 MNHEY, CDR2 SMNVEV (reference sequence). The germline V and J ends were trimmed by 5 bases and 4 bases, with 7 bases remaining between them. The CDR3 region has the DNA TGTGCCAGCAGTAGGGGTGCAGATACGCAGTATTTT. It is translated as CASSRGADTQYF.

The chain couples TRBV27 to TRBJ2-2; D is uncertain. Germline V gives CDR1 MNHEY, CDR2 SMNVEV (reference sequence). CDR3 length: 13 residues. Trimming pared 8 bases from V and 6 bases from J, leaving 13 bases between. The CDR3 protein is CASRYSPSGELFF. CDR3 bases: TGTGCCAGCCGATACAGTCCCTCCGGGGAGCTGTTTTTT.

The chain recombines TRBV9 with TRBJ1-1; D gene ambiguous. The V gene lost 4 bases and the J gene lost 4 bases, with 5 bases spanning the gap. CDR3 length equals 11 residues. Germline values: CDR1 SGDLS, CDR2 YYNGEE. The DNA of the CDR3 is TGTGCCAGCAGCTCGAGCACTGAAGCTTTCTTT. It yields the protein CASSSSTEAFF.

This chain uses TRBV2 with TRBJ2-3; 10 bases line up with TRBD1. The junction had 5 bases not matched to a gene; V was cut back by 3 bases and J by 5 bases. This CDR3 comprises 15 residues. Germline V gives CDR1 SNHLY, CDR2 FYNNEI. This CDR3 is CASSEGTGVRDTQYF. The CDR3 DNA is TGTGCCAGCAGTGAGGGGACAGGGGTAAGAGATACGCAGTATTTT.

The chain couples TRBV12-5 to TRBJ1-3, with unresolved D. The V gene lost 2 bases and the J gene lost 3 bases, with 11 bases spanning the gap. Germline CDR1 reads LGHNT; CDR2 reads FRNRAP. The CDR3 spans 15 residues. The CDR3 loop reads CASGLLGLGGNTIYF. The CDR3 coding sequence is TGTGCTAGTGGTTTGCTCGGTCTAGGTGGAAACACCATATATTTT.

The chain carries TRBV27 and TRBJ2-3; D possibly corresponds to TRBD1 (5 bases). V lost 6 bases and J lost 5, with 15 bases in between. The CDR3 length is 14 residues. CDR1 and CDR2 from the germline V gene are MNHEY and SMNVEV (reference sequence). This CDR3 is CASSGQGMLDTQYF. The CDR3, as DNA: TGTGCCAGCAGCGGGCAGGGTATGTTAGATACGCAGTATTTT.

This rearrangement joins TRBV21-1 to TRBJ2-2; TRBD1, as called in the table, went unchecked against the DNA. TRBV21-1 corresponds to a pseudogene. The CDR3 has 18 residues. The CDR3 is CASSKRGTPQRRFGELFF. CDR3 DNA sequence: TGTGCCAGCAGCAAAAGGGGAACACCTCAGCGCCGGTTCGGGGAGCTGTTTTTT.

The chain employs TRBV5-1 and TRBJ2-7; a weak D match, TRBD1 (6 bases). The germline V and J ends were trimmed by 1 base and 4 bases, with 9 bases remaining between them. CDR1 and CDR2 from the germline V gene are SGHRS and YFSETQ. The CDR3 is 13 residues long. The CDR3 is CASSLTGSYEQYF. CDR3 bases: TGCGCCAGCAGCTTGACAGGGTCTTACGAGCAGTACTTC.

The rearrangement links TRBV27 to TRBJ2-7, with a possible D match to TRBD1 (5 bases). Per germline, CDR1 MNHEY and CDR2 SMNVEV (reference sequence). This CDR3 contains 17 residues. V was trimmed by 2 bases and J by 3 bases, leaving 20 bases between them. The CDR3 nucleotides read TGTGCCAGCAGTTTAGGTTTGTACAGGATAAAGGTCTACGAGCAGTACTTC. Translated: CASSLGLYRIKVYEQYF.

The CDR3 region has the DNA TGTGCCAGCAGTGAAGCAGGGGGCAGGGAGCAGTTCTTC. Translated, it gives CASSEAGGREQFF. This chain joins TRBV2 and TRBJ2-1; 7 positions agree with TRBD1. CDR1 is SNHLY and CDR2 is FYNNEI in the germline V gene. The CDR3 sequence is 13 residues long. The J segment lost 10 bases and the V segment lost 0 bases, leaving 3 bases of the junction unmatched. Full variable domain (rest looked up from reference TRBV2 and TRBJ2-1): EPEVTQTPSHQVTQMGQEVILRCVPISNHLYFYWYRQILGQKVEFLVSFYNNEISEKSEIFDDQFSVERPDGSNFTLKIRSTKLEDSAMYFCASSEAGGREQFFGPGTRLTVL.